One T cell receptor beta chain is described in this entry. This sample was taken from a study of human T cells and chemical hapten exposure. TCRdb recomputed calls from the RACE reads with MiXCR, one row per CDR3 protein. The sample has more than 250,000 distinct CDR3 sequences; 7.7% are singletons. In germline, CDR1 is LNHNV, CDR2 YYDKDF (reference sequence). The CDR3 runs 13 residues. Trimming removed 0 bases at V and 8 bases at J, with 10 bases between. The time point denotes: pre-sensitization, week 0. Treatment reported: therapeutic diphenylcyclopropenone sensitization with weekly scalp DPC. The study drew its donors from alopecia patients who were 18 to 70 years old and suitable for DPC.

The clonotype originates from a man aged 18 to 30 with alopecia areata. Some clones in this sample may be carry-over from other donors' samples. This chain joins TRBV15 and TRBJ1-2; D not certain. Sample: whole blood, taken in connection with sensitization to the hapten diphenylcyclopropenone (DPC). The CDR3 DNA sequence: TGTGCCACCAGCAGAGATTTAGCGCAGGGCTACACCTTC. This encodes CATSRDLAQGYTF.